Listed below are T cell receptor beta chains from one sample, sequenced in a study of shared clonotypes between healthy human individuals. Some clones are missing from TCRdb's copy, which holds only in-frame ones; the method was immunoSEQ multiplex PCR. The table lists about 580,000 clones, 98% of them singletons. The sequencing sample was made of naive CD8+ T cells sorted from blood. The source is a young man in good health. The CDR3 runs from the conserved cysteine through the conserved F or W. The order of the fields is CDR3 DNA, CDR3 protein, V gene, D gene, clone size, J gene. The D gene is left open where the match is weak. Clone size is not always given. Where it is, it says once, few, many or a class for expanded clones.

DNA: TGTGCCAGAAGCCCCGGATTCCGGACAGATTTTCCCACAGATACGCAGTATTTT; CDR3: CARSPGFRTDFPTDTQYF; V: TRBV5-3; D: .; size: .; J: TRBJ2-3
DNA: TGTGCCAGCAGGCATGACAGCATGAACACTGAAGCTTTCTTT; CDR3: CASRHDSMNTEAFF; V: TRBV6-5; D: .; size: .; J: TRBJ1-1
DNA: TGTGCCAGCAGAGATACACAACCTATGGTAGGCTACACCTTC; CDR3: CASRDTQPMVGYTF; V: TRBV2; D: .; size: .; J: TRBJ1-2
DNA: TGTGCCAGCAGCGTAGGGACTAGCGGGAAAACCTACGAGCAGTACTTC; CDR3: CASSVGTSGKTYEQYF; V: TRBV11-2; D: TRBD2; size: .; J: TRBJ2-7
DNA: TGTGCCAGCTTTCGAGATGCCCAGTACTTC; CDR3: CASFRDAQYF; V: TRBV6-6; D: .; size: .; J: TRBJ2-5
DNA: TGCAGCGTTGACGATCCGACAGGGGGCTCGAACACTGAAGCTTTCTTT; CDR3: CSVDDPTGGSNTEAFF; V: TRBV29-1; D: TRBD1; size: once; J: TRBJ1-1
DNA: TGCGCCAGCAGCCGGGGACTAGCGGACTACAATGAGCAGTTCTTC; CDR3: CASSRGLADYNEQFF; V: TRBV4-3; D: TRBD2; size: .; J: TRBJ2-1
DNA: TGTGCCAGCAGTGAAGCGGCCCAAGGCTACACCTTC; CDR3: CASSEAAQGYTF; V: TRBV6-1; D: .; size: .; J: TRBJ1-2
DNA: TGTGCCAGCAGCCCCGAGGGAGGGCAGGCCTACGAGCAGTACTTC; CDR3: CASSPEGGQAYEQYF; V: TRBV11-2; D: TRBD2; size: .; J: TRBJ2-7
DNA: TGTGCCAGCAGTTTAATAGGTCAGGGGGCGGGATTAGGAGCTTTCTTT; CDR3: CASSLIGQGAGLGAFF; V: TRBV28; D: TRBD1; size: .; J: TRBJ1-1
DNA: TGCAGCGTTGTGACCGACAGTTCGAATCAGCCCCAGCATTTT; CDR3: CSVVTDSSNQPQHF; V: TRBV29-1; D: .; size: .; J: TRBJ1-5
DNA: TGTGCCAGCAGCGTGCTGACAGGGGCCAGCTCCTACGAGCAGTACTTC; CDR3: CASSVLTGASSYEQYF; V: TRBV9; D: TRBD1; size: .; J: TRBJ2-7
DNA: TGTGCCAGCAGCTTACAAGGAGGGGGGGTCTACGAGCAGTACTTC; CDR3: CASSLQGGGVYEQYF; V: TRBV5-4; D: .; size: .; J: TRBJ2-7
DNA: TGTGCCAGCAGCCCGGGGAGGGGGTCGGGTCAGCCCCAGCATTTT; CDR3: CASSPGRGSGQPQHF; V: TRBV7-6; D: .; size: .; J: TRBJ1-5
DNA: TGTGCCAGCAGCTCACCGGTACAAGAGACCCAGTACTTC; CDR3: CASSSPVQETQYF; V: TRBV7-2; D: .; size: .; J: TRBJ2-5
DNA: TGCGCCAGCAGCCAAGTCGCTAGCGGGGCCTACGAGCAGTACTTC; CDR3: CASSQVASGAYEQYF; V: TRBV4-1; D: TRBD2; size: .; J: TRBJ2-7
DNA: TGTGCCAGCAGTGTAAGGGAACGGACCCATAACTATGGCTACACCTTC; CDR3: CASSVRERTHNYGYTF; V: TRBV2; D: .; size: .; J: TRBJ1-2
DNA: TGCGCCAGCAGCTTTTTGTCAGCGGAAAAGTTCTTC; CDR3: CASSFLSAEKFF; V: TRBV5-1; D: .; size: .; J: TRBJ2-1
DNA: TGCAGCGCCAGCGGGATCTACAATGAGCAGTTCTTC; CDR3: CSASGIYNEQFF; V: TRBV29-1; D: TRBD2; size: .; J: TRBJ2-1
DNA: TGTGCCAGCAGCCCGACAGGATACGAGCAGTACTTC; CDR3: CASSPTGYEQYF; V: TRBV9; D: .; size: .; J: TRBJ2-7
DNA: TGTGCCAGCAGTGTATCTAGCGGGAGAAGTTCCGAATCCTACGAGCAGTACTTC; CDR3: CASSVSSGRSSESYEQYF; V: TRBV2; D: TRBD2; size: .; J: TRBJ2-7
DNA: TGTGCCAGCAGCCCAGATGCCTACGAGCAGTACTTC; CDR3: CASSPDAYEQYF; V: TRBV11-2; D: .; size: once; J: TRBJ2-7
DNA: TGTGCCAGCAGCTCCACCGGGACAGGTACTAACTATGGCTACACCTTC; CDR3: CASSSTGTGTNYGYTF; V: TRBV5-4; D: TRBD1; size: .; J: TRBJ1-2
DNA: TGTGCCAGCAGCTTCTCTGGCGTGACAGGGGATACGCAGTATTTT; CDR3: CASSFSGVTGDTQYF; V: TRBV7-3; D: TRBD1; size: .; J: TRBJ2-3
DNA: TGTGCCAGCAGCCAGGGACTCCAAGAGACCCAGTACTTC; CDR3: CASSQGLQETQYF; V: TRBV28; D: .; size: .; J: TRBJ2-5
DNA: TGTGCCAGCAGTCCGGGACAGACTCACAACGTCCTGACTTTC; CDR3: CASSPGQTHNVLTF; V: TRBV2; D: TRBD1; size: .; J: TRBJ2-6
DNA: TGTGCCAGCGCGGTCGAGAACACCGGGGAGCTGTTTTTT; CDR3: CASAVENTGELFF; V: TRBV2; D: .; size: once; J: TRBJ2-2
DNA: TGCGCCAGCACCGACACCGGGCAGAGGGGCTACGAGCAGTACTTC; CDR3: CASTDTGQRGYEQYF; V: TRBV10-2; D: .; size: .; J: TRBJ2-7
DNA: TGCAGCGTTGAATTCTGGCTAGCGGGAGGGTCCTACGAGCAGTACTTC; CDR3: CSVEFWLAGGSYEQYF; V: TRBV29-1; D: TRBD2; size: .; J: TRBJ2-7
DNA: TGCGCCAGCAGCTCCTTAGGGGGTGAAGCTTTCTTT; CDR3: CASSSLGGEAFF; V: TRBV5-1; D: .; size: once; J: TRBJ1-1
DNA: TGTGCCAGCAGCTTGGGGTTAGTCGATCTAGCCAAAAACATTCAGTACTTC; CDR3: CASSLGLVDLAKNIQYF; V: TRBV11-2; D: .; size: once; J: TRBJ2-4
DNA: TGTGCCAGCAGCTTAGCGGGACTAGCGGTCTCCACAGATACGCAGTATTTT; CDR3: CASSLAGLAVSTDTQYF; V: TRBV7-6; D: TRBD2; size: .; J: TRBJ2-3
DNA: TGTGCCAGCAGCCCAGCGGGAGTCGGCAATGAGCAGTTCTTC; CDR3: CASSPAGVGNEQFF; V: TRBV9; D: TRBD2; size: .; J: TRBJ2-1
DNA: TGTGCCAGCAGTGAATGGGCGGGAAGAACAGATACGCAGTATTTT; CDR3: CASSEWAGRTDTQYF; V: TRBV6-1; D: .; size: .; J: TRBJ2-3
DNA: TGTGCCAGCAGTGACTTTACAGGGGGCTTGGATGAGCAGTTCTTC; CDR3: CASSDFTGGLDEQFF; V: TRBV6-4; D: TRBD1; size: .; J: TRBJ2-1
DNA: TGTGCCACCAGCAGACTACAGGGACCCCGCTCTGGAAACACCATATATTTT; CDR3: CATSRLQGPRSGNTIYF; V: TRBV15; D: .; size: once; J: TRBJ1-3
DNA: TGTGCCAGCATAAGTTCGGGCAGGGCCGTCGGGGAGCTGTTTTTT; CDR3: CASISSGRAVGELFF; V: TRBV28; D: .; size: .; J: TRBJ2-2
DNA: TGTGCCAGCAGTTCTGACTACTCCTCCCCGCAGTTCTTC; CDR3: CASSSDYSSPQFF; V: TRBV6-5; D: .; size: .; J: TRBJ2-1
DNA: TGTGCCAGCAGCGTAGGTGGCGGGATAGGCAATGAGCAGTTCTTC; CDR3: CASSVGGGIGNEQFF; V: TRBV9; D: .; size: .; J: TRBJ2-1
DNA: TGTGCCAGCAGTCCTTACGAGGTCGGGGAGCTGTTTTTT; CDR3: CASSPYEVGELFF; V: TRBV6-5; D: .; size: .; J: TRBJ2-2
DNA: TGTGCCAGCAGCGACCACAATCAGCCCCAGCATTTT; CDR3: CASSDHNQPQHF; V: TRBV7-9; D: .; size: .; J: TRBJ1-5
DNA: TGCAGCGTTGTAGGTTCTAACTATGGCTACACCTTC; CDR3: CSVVGSNYGYTF; V: TRBV29-1; D: .; size: .; J: TRBJ1-2
DNA: TGTGCCAGCAGCGCGGGACAGTTAACTTACGAGCAGTACTTC; CDR3: CASSAGQLTYEQYF; V: TRBV27; D: .; size: .; J: TRBJ2-7
DNA: TGTGCCAGCAGCGCGGGGACAGCAACTAATGAAAAACTGTTTTTT; CDR3: CASSAGTATNEKLFF; V: TRBV5-4; D: TRBD1; size: .; J: TRBJ1-4
DNA: TGTGCCAGCAGCTTAGGACAGGCAGATGGCTACACCTTC; CDR3: CASSLGQADGYTF; V: TRBV13; D: .; size: once; J: TRBJ1-2
DNA: TGCAGCGCCGAGGTCGGGACTAGCGGGAGGTTTACAGATACGCAGTATTTT; CDR3: CSAEVGTSGRFTDTQYF; V: TRBV29-1; D: TRBD2; size: .; J: TRBJ2-3
DNA: TGCGCCAGCAGCCAAGACGCGGGATCCACCTACGAGCAGTACTTC; CDR3: CASSQDAGSTYEQYF; V: TRBV4-1; D: .; size: .; J: TRBJ2-7
DNA: TGTGCCAGCAGTTTAGAAGGGGACAATGAGCAGTTCTTC; CDR3: CASSLEGDNEQFF; V: TRBV28; D: .; size: .; J: TRBJ2-1
DNA: TGTGCCAGCAGTTACGCAGGGCTAGCGGGAGACGATGAGCAGTTCTTC; CDR3: CASSYAGLAGDDEQFF; V: TRBV6-5; D: TRBD2; size: .; J: TRBJ2-1
DNA: TGTGCCAGCAGTTCCTATAGCAATCAGCCCCAGCATTTT; CDR3: CASSSYSNQPQHF; V: TRBV27; D: .; size: .; J: TRBJ1-5
DNA: TGTGCCAGCAGTAATTACGGACAGGGGGCCGCGTTCTTC; CDR3: CASSNYGQGAAFF; V: TRBV25-1; D: TRBD1; size: .; J: TRBJ2-1
DNA: TGCAGCGTTGAAGAAGAGGCAGGGATTGGCTACACCTTC; CDR3: CSVEEEAGIGYTF; V: TRBV29-1; D: .; size: once; J: TRBJ1-2
DNA: TGCGCCAGCAGCCAAGACTCGGCTAGCGGGAGCTCCTACGAGCAGTACTTC; CDR3: CASSQDSASGSSYEQYF; V: TRBV4-1; D: TRBD2; size: .; J: TRBJ2-7
DNA: TGTGCCACCAGCAGAGGGGGACTAGCGCGATCATGGGAGACCCAGTACTTC; CDR3: CATSRGGLARSWETQYF; V: TRBV15; D: TRBD2; size: .; J: TRBJ2-5
DNA: TGTGCCAGCAGTTATGGAGGTAGCAATCAGCCCCAGCATTTT; CDR3: CASSYGGSNQPQHF; V: TRBV27; D: .; size: .; J: TRBJ1-5